Shown below are 20 T cell receptor beta chains from a single sample sequenced in a study of blood T cell repertoires in COVID-19 (dated by TCRdb to 2020 to 2022). Preparation of the library involved the immunoSEQ multiplex PCR assay. As stored in TCRdb, this immuneACCESS dataset retains in-frame rearrangements with V and J assigned. A fraction of the clones does not appear; measured against another copy, unresolved V genes explain less than half of the discrepancy, and the remainder lacks a known reason. In this sample the table shows 250,000 to 400,000 clones, around 89% of which occur a single time. The leading ten clones occupy 1.6% of the sample. The sample comprised peripheral blood. The receptors were sampled from a young woman with COVID-19, enrolled during active disease.

CDR3: CASISGTGGTYNEQFF. CDR3 sequence (DNA): TGTGCCAGTATCTCCGGGACAGGGGGTACCTACAATGAGCAGTTCTTC. The rearrangement links TRBV19 to TRBJ2-1; TRBD1 matches at 11 bases. The CDR3 covers 16 residues. The V gene's germline CDR1 is LNHDA and CDR2 SQIVND (reference sequence). V lost 7 bases and J lost 2; bases outside the gene matches: 7.

The V call is TRBV7-2, the J call TRBJ1-1; D remains ambiguous. CDR1 and CDR2 (germline): SGHTA, FQGNSA. The CDR3 length is 11 residues. V lost 4 bases and J lost 11, with 11 bases in between. The CDR3 reads CASSSQVQAFF. CDR3 DNA: TGTGCCAGCAGCTCCCAGGTGCAGGCTTTCTTT.

J is TRBJ1-2 and V is TRBV4-2; TRBD1 aligns across 8 bases. The J segment lost 2 bases and the V segment lost 5 bases, leaving 7 bases of the junction unmatched. The CDR3 loop spans 15 amino acids. Germline CDR1 LGHNA, CDR2 YNFKEQ. This CDR3 is CASSEGQGRNYGYTF. DNA for the CDR3: TGTGCCAGCAGCGAAGGACAGGGAAGGAACTATGGCTACACCTTC.

The chain employs TRBV29-1 and TRBJ1-1; TRBD1 is a possible D gene (6 bases). V gave up 0 bases and J gave up 2 bases, with 16 bases separating them. Germline values: CDR1 SQVTM, CDR2 ANQGSEA. This CDR3 is built from 16 residues. The CDR3 region is CSVEDNTGMANTEAFF. The CDR3 region has the DNA TGCAGCGTTGAAGATAATACAGGGATGGCTAACACTGAAGCTTTCTTT.

This chain uses TRBV30 with TRBJ1-6, with TRBD1 as a possible D gene (5 bases). This CDR3 spans 13 amino acids. The ends were cut back, 1 base at V and 11 bases at J, with 12 bases in the middle. Per germline, CDR1 GTSNPN and CDR2 SVGIG (reference sequence). The DNA for the CDR3 is TGTGCCTGGAGTGGCCAGGGCTTGCCACCCCTCCACTTT. This translates into CAWSGQGLPPLHF.

The J gene is TRBJ1-1, the V gene TRBV2; 7 bases line up with TRBD1. V shed 6 bases, J shed 5 bases, and the junction held 6 bases outside the gene matches. Germline CDR1 SNHLY, CDR2 FYNNEI. This CDR3 contains 13 residues. The CDR3 nucleotides read TGTGCCAGCAGGGGGGACAGCCCTACTGAAGCTTTCTTT. The encoded protein is CASRGDSPTEAFF.

The rearrangement uses TRBV10-3 and TRBJ1-2; TRBD1 matches 11 bases. V shed 3 bases, J shed 4 bases, and the junction held 4 bases outside the gene matches. The CDR3 loop spans 15 amino acids. Germline V lookup: CDR1 ENHRY, CDR2 SYGVKD. The CDR3 DNA reads TGTGCCATCAGTGATAGGACAGGGGGCGCCTATGGCTACACCTTC. Protein product: CAISDRTGGAYGYTF.

The chain carries TRBV7-9 and TRBJ1-6, with 7 bases lining up with TRBD1. With 2 bases clipped from V and 10 bases from J, the junction kept 11 bases outside the gene matches. In germline, CDR1 is SEHNR, CDR2 FQNEAQ (reference sequence). The CDR3 consists of 16 residues. In DNA form, the CDR3 reads TGTGCCAGCAGCTTATTGGCCGGGACAGAACAATCACCCCTCCACTTT. Translation: CASSLLAGTEQSPLHF.

V and J are TRBV10-3 and TRBJ2-3; 9 bases agree with TRBD2. V lost 5 bases to trimming and J lost 2 bases; unmatched junction nucleotides: 5. The germline gives CDR1 ENHRY, CDR2 SYGVKD. The CDR3 loop spans 15 amino acids. This chain's CDR3 is CAISSSGGFTDTQYF. CDR3 nucleotide sequence: TGTGCCATCAGTAGTAGCGGGGGATTCACAGATACGCAGTATTTT.

The chain links TRBV12-3 or TRBV12-4 to TRBJ2-1; a possible D gene is TRBD2 (5 bases). Trimming removed 5 bases at V and 10 bases at J, with 12 bases between. CDR3 size: 12 residues. CDR3 loop: CASSGYGGEQFF. CDR3 nucleotides: TGTGCCAGCAGTGGCTACGGCGGGGAGCAGTTCTTC.

This chain links TRBV19 with TRBJ2-3; D is ambiguous. The germline V gene has CDR1 LNHDA and CDR2 SQIVND (reference sequence). This CDR3 comprises 13 residues. With 2 bases removed from V and 6 bases from J, the gap between germline ends came to 9 bases. The CDR3 region has the DNA TGTGCCAGTAGTATATCCAGAATGGATACGCAGTATTTT. Its protein is CASSISRMDTQYF.

The chain has TRBV12-3 or TRBV12-4 and TRBJ1-1; D is ambiguous. V was shortened by 5 bases and J by 3 bases, with 7 bases between the two germline ends. The length of the CDR3 is 12 residues. CDR3 DNA: TGTGCCAGCAGTGTAGACTACACTGAAGCTTTCTTT. Its protein is CASSVDYTEAFF.

In this sample, this clone turned up once. The rearrangement uses TRBV12-3 or TRBV12-4 and TRBJ2-3, with 7 bases aligning to TRBD1. The CDR3 consists of 13 residues. With 5 bases clipped from V and 4 bases from J, the junction kept 3 bases outside the gene matches. CDR3 bases: TGTGCCAGCAGTCGACAGGGACCAGATACGCAGTATTTT. It yields the protein CASSRQGPDTQYF.

The rearrangement joins TRBV28 to TRBJ1-5; 9 bases align to TRBD1. Germline CDR1 reads MDHEN; CDR2 reads SYDVKM. The CDR3 is 14 amino acids. V lost 5 bases and J lost 7; bases outside the gene matches: 6. CDR3 amino acids: CASSPDRGNQPQHF. As DNA, the CDR3 is TGTGCCAGCAGTCCCGACAGGGGGAACCAGCCCCAGCATTTT.

The rearrangement links TRBV5-4 to TRBJ1-2; 10 positions match TRBD1. This CDR3 is built from 15 residues. The germline CDR1 and CDR2 sequences are SGHNT and YYREEE (reference sequence). V gave up 0 bases and J gave up 3 bases; unmatched junction bases: 2. The CDR3 DNA reads as TGTGCCAGCAGCTTGGGGGACAGGGGTTACTATGGCTACACCTTC. As protein: CASSLGDRGYYGYTF. Full variable domain (remainder filled in from reference TRBV5-4 and TRBJ1-2): ETGVTQSPTHLIKTRGQQVTLRCSSQSGHNTVSWYQQALGQGPQFIFQYYREEENGRGNFPPRFSGLQFPNYSSELNVNALELDDSALYLCASSLGDRGYYGYTFGSGTRLTVV.

This chain's CDR3 is CASSTVWSANNEQFF. The CDR3 DNA sequence: TGTGCCAGCAGCACCGTTTGGTCCGCGAACAATGAGCAGTTCTTC. V is TRBV7-9 and J is TRBJ2-1; no clear D. Deletions cut 5 bases from V and 5 bases from J, with 16 bases between. CDR1 and CDR2 (germline): SEHNR, FQNEAQ (reference sequence). The CDR3 runs to 15 residues. Combining the CDR3 with reference TRBV7-9 and TRBJ2-1 gives the whole variable domain DTGVSQNPRHKITKRGQNVTFRCDPISEHNRLYWYRQTLGQGPEFLTYFQNEAQLEKSRLLSDRFSAERPKGSFSTLEIQRTEQGDSAMYLCASSTVWSANNEQFFGPGTRLTVL.

The V call is TRBV11-3, the J call TRBJ1-3; weak D call: TRBD1 (5 bases). The CDR3 runs to 17 residues. Germline assignment: CDR1 SGHNT and CDR2 YENEEA. Trimming pared 2 bases from V and 0 bases from J, leaving 14 bases between. The CDR3 protein is CASSLKWGRPSGNTIYF. The CDR3, as DNA: TGTGCCAGCAGCTTAAAGTGGGGGAGGCCCTCTGGAAACACCATATATTTT. The entire variable domain, with the rest obtained from reference TRBV11-3 and TRBJ1-3, is as follows: EAGVVQSPRYKIIEKKQPVAFWCNPISGHNTLYWYLQNLGQGPELLIRYENEEAVDDSQLPKDRFSAERLKGVDSTLKIQPAELGDSAVYLCASSLKWGRPSGNTIYFGEGSWLTVV.

This sequence joins TRBV4-1 and TRBJ2-7; 11 bases line up with TRBD1. This CDR3 contains 16 residues. Unmatched junction bases numbered 7, after V lost 2 bases and J lost 4 bases. Germline CDR1 reads MGHRA; CDR2 reads YSYEKL. CDR3 in amino acids: CASSQSSGTGGYEQYF. CDR3 sequence (DNA): TGCGCCAGCAGCCAATCTTCCGGGACAGGGGGATACGAGCAGTACTTC.

This clone was seen just once. The rearrangement uses TRBV9 and TRBJ1-6; TRBD1 matches 10 bases. Germline CDR1 and CDR2: SGDLS and YYNGEE. V shed 2 bases, J shed 4 bases, and the junction held 3 bases outside the gene matches. The length of the CDR3 is 16 residues. The CDR3 is CASSVGTGAYNSPLHF. The CDR3 nucleotides are TGTGCCAGCAGCGTCGGGACAGGGGCTTATAATTCACCCCTCCACTTT.

This rearrangement joins TRBV10-3 to TRBJ2-2; 8 bases align to TRBD1. Looked up from germline, CDR1 is ENHRY and CDR2 is SYGVKD. The CDR3 covers 16 residues. V lost 3 bases and J lost 1; bases outside the gene matches: 4. The chain's CDR3 is CAISDRQGQNTGELFF. CDR3 sequence (DNA): TGTGCCATCAGTGATAGACAGGGGCAGAACACCGGGGAGCTGTTTTTT.